The 10 T cell receptor beta chains given below trace back to one sample, sequenced in a study of somatic mutations in cytotoxic T cells in rheumatoid arthritis. Data came from immunoSEQ multiplex PCR; TCRdb stores just in-frame clones and leaves some out. This sample has approximately 6,400 clones; 77% occur once, and the top ten carry 30%. Sequenced here: CD8+ T cells sorted from blood, sampled at a follow-up visit. All receptors derive from a woman aged 70-85 years with rheumatoid arthritis.

This clone was seen only a few times. This chain links TRBV13 with TRBJ2-2, with 7 bases identical to TRBD2. CDR1 PRHDT and CDR2 FYEKMQ come from the germline V gene (reference sequence). The CDR3 runs 16 residues. The J segment lost 6 bases and the V segment lost 3 bases, leaving 10 bases of the junction unmatched. The CDR3 loop reads CASSFRTTSAAGELFF. The CDR3 DNA is TGTGCCAGCAGCTTTAGGACCACTAGCGCGGCCGGGGAGCTGTTTTTT.

This CDR3 reads CASSRRQGSNQPQHF. The CDR3 DNA sequence: TGCGCCAGCAGCCGTCGACAGGGGAGCAATCAGCCCCAGCATTTT. The V gene is TRBV4-1, the J gene TRBJ1-5; TRBD1 aligns across 8 bases. This CDR3 region has 15 residues. J lost 1 base, V lost 4 bases, and 3 bases had no gene match. From germline, CDR1 is MGHRA and CDR2 YSYEKL.

The chain joins TRBV19 to TRBJ2-7, with a weak D call TRBD1 (7 bases). Trimming took 6 bases from V and 3 from J, leaving 18 bases between them. The CDR3 totals 15 residues. Per germline, CDR1 LNHDA and CDR2 SQIVND (reference sequence). The CDR3 region has the DNA TGTGCCAGTAGGCCTCCAGGGGGGTCCCTCTACGAGCAGTACTTC. It translates to CASRPPGGSLYEQYF.

The chain uses TRBV7-6 and TRBJ1-2; 9 nucleotides match TRBD1. The length of the CDR3 is 15 residues. Germline assignment: CDR1 SGHVS and CDR2 FNYEAQ. The J segment lost 6 bases and the V segment lost 1 base, leaving 6 bases of the junction unmatched. CDR3 sequence reads: CASSLEETGGNGYTF. As DNA, the CDR3 is TGTGCCAGCAGCTTAGAGGAGACAGGGGGGAATGGCTACACCTTC.

V and J are TRBV5-6 and TRBJ2-1; no firm D call. This CDR3 has 12 residues. In germline, CDR1 is SGHDT, CDR2 YYEEEE. V was trimmed by 0 bases and J by 5 bases, leaving 3 bases between them. CDR3 amino acids: CASSLVDNEQFF. CDR3 DNA sequence: TGTGCCAGCAGCTTGGTGGACAATGAGCAGTTCTTC.

The chain carries TRBV6-1 and TRBJ2-7; D gene uncertain. The germline V and J ends were trimmed by 2 bases and 3 bases, with 11 bases remaining between them. Germline V gene sequence: CDR1 MNHNS, CDR2 SASEGT. The CDR3 loop spans 14 amino acids. The CDR3 nucleotides are TGTGCCAGCAGTGAATCAAGGGTAGACTACGAGCAGTACTTC. It encodes CASSESRVDYEQYF.

The chain recombines TRBV9 with TRBJ1-4; 11 bases are a match to TRBD1. Trimming cost V 6 bases and J 7 bases; bases outside gene matches: 8. The CDR3 extends over 15 amino acids. Per the germline V gene, CDR1 is SGDLS and CDR2 is YYNGEE. This CDR3 is CASNLAGTGGEKLFF. DNA of the CDR3: TGTGCCAGCAACCTAGCCGGGACAGGGGGTGAAAAACTGTTTTTT. Together with reference TRBV9 and TRBJ1-4, the CDR3 gives the full variable domain: DSGVTQTPKHLITATGQRVTLRCSPRSGDLSVYWYQQSLDQGLQFLIQYYNGEERAKGNILERFSAQQFPDLHSELNLSSLELGDSALYFCASNLAGTGGEKLFFGSGTQLSVL.

This clone was seen a few times. The chain employs TRBV7-8 and TRBJ2-3; D ambiguous. Trimming removed 1 base at V and 2 bases at J, with 16 bases between. Germline values: CDR1 SGHVS, CDR2 FQNEAQ. The length of the CDR3 is 17 residues. This chain's CDR3 is CASSLGVLARNTDTQYF. DNA for the CDR3: TGTGCCAGCAGCTTAGGGGTGTTGGCGAGGAACACAGATACGCAGTATTTT.

The chain combines TRBV7-3 with TRBJ1-1; tentatively, D is TRBD1 (5 bases). CDR3 length: 13 amino acids. Trimming cost V 5 bases and J 4 bases, with 11 bases left between them. Looked up from germline, CDR1 is SGHTA and CDR2 is FQGTGA. CDR3 residues: CASSHGGGTEAFF. CDR3 nucleotides: TGTGCCAGCAGCCACGGGGGAGGCACTGAAGCTTTCTTT.

J is TRBJ2-5 and V is TRBV27, with D possibly matching TRBD2 (5 bases). The V gene lost 2 bases and the J gene lost 5 bases, with 9 bases spanning the gap. The germline V gene has CDR1 MNHEY and CDR2 SMNVEV (reference sequence). This CDR3 spans 13 amino acids. The CDR3: CASSLEGVETQYF. The DNA of the CDR3 is TGTGCCAGCAGTTTAGAGGGAGTGGAGACCCAGTACTTC.